The 17 T cell receptor beta chains listed next were all sequenced from one sample in a study of T cell responses to AZD1222 COVID-19 vaccine. The method was immunoSEQ multiplex PCR; TCRdb's version includes in-frame clones alone and lacks a portion of them. The sample consists of 65,000 to 95,000 clones, around 80% of them appearing once. This specimen consisted of peripheral blood, obtained on day 0 of AZD1222 vaccination. Source of these receptors: an adult in good health.

The chain joins TRBV14 to TRBJ1-1; D might be TRBD1 (6 bases). This CDR3 spans 13 amino acids. In germline, CDR1 is SGHDN, CDR2 FVKESK. Trimming took off 0 bases at V and 11 bases at J, with 13 bases between the two ends. The CDR3 DNA sequence: TGTGCCAGCAGCCAAGATCGGTCTGGGGGCGCTTTCTTT. Translation gives CASSQDRSGGAFF.

The rearrangement uses TRBV5-1 and TRBJ1-1, with 10 bases aligning to TRBD1. V shed 2 bases, J shed 4 bases, and the junction held 2 bases outside the gene matches. This CDR3 comprises 14 residues. Per the germline V gene, CDR1 is SGHRS and CDR2 is YFSETQ. The CDR3 DNA sequence: TGCGCCAGCAGCTTAAGACAGGGGGCCACTGAAGCTTTCTTT. This encodes CASSLRQGATEAFF.

V and J are TRBV6-5 and TRBJ2-7, with D tentatively TRBD2 (6 bases). The CDR3 extends over 13 amino acids. The germline CDR1 and CDR2 sequences are MNHEY and SVGAGI. Trimming left V 0 bases short and J 3 bases short, with 6 bases between. Written as DNA, the CDR3 is TGTGCCAGCAGTTACTCGCGGGGCTACGAGCAGTACTTC. Its protein product is CASSYSRGYEQYF.

The chain carries TRBV7-9 and TRBJ2-3, with D unresolved. Trimming took 4 bases from V and 6 from J, leaving 5 bases between them. The CDR3 is 11 amino acids. CDR1 SEHNR and CDR2 FQNEAQ come from the germline V gene (reference sequence). This chain's CDR3 is CASSSVDTQYF. The CDR3 nucleotides read TGTGCCAGCAGCTCGGTGGATACGCAGTATTTT. Variable domain in full (rest from reference TRBV7-9 and TRBJ2-3): DTGVSQNPRHKITKRGQNVTFRCDPISEHNRLYWYRQTLGQGPEFLTYFQNEAQLEKSRLLSDRFSAERPKGSFSTLEIQRTEQGDSAMYLCASSSVDTQYFGPGTRLTVL.

The chain employs TRBV2 and TRBJ2-5; D may be TRBD1 (6 bases). V lost 10 bases, J lost 9 bases, and 24 bases lay in between. The CDR3 consists of 14 residues. Germline CDR1 SNHLY, CDR2 FYNNEI. As DNA, the CDR3 is TGTGCCACCTCCCCTACAGTCGTGTACAGGGCCCAGTACTTC. It yields the protein CATSPTVVYRAQYF.

The chain carries TRBV24-1 and TRBJ2-6; TRBD1 matches 9 bases. Losses at the gene ends were 9 bases for V and 3 bases for J; bases not matched to a gene: 5. This CDR3 has 15 residues. Germline loops: CDR1 KGHDR, CDR2 SFDVKD. In nucleotides, the CDR3 is TGTGCCACCGAACAGGGGGCGCATGGGGCCAACGTCCTGACTTTC. Its protein is CATEQGAHGANVLTF.

The chain employs TRBV18 and TRBJ1-4; the match to TRBD1 covers 8 bases. The CDR3 consists of 15 residues. Germline CDR1 and CDR2: KGHSH and LQKENI. Trimming cost V 4 bases and J 6 bases; bases outside gene matches: 7. Here the CDR3 reads CASSRIAQGDEKLFF. The CDR3 DNA reads TGTGCCAGCTCACGGATAGCACAGGGGGATGAAAAACTGTTTTTT.

The rearrangement joins TRBV4-1 to TRBJ2-5; D is perhaps TRBD2 (6 bases). The CDR3 extends over 15 amino acids. The V gene lost 1 base and the J gene lost 4 bases, with 13 bases spanning the gap. Germline V gene data show CDR1 as MGHRA and CDR2 as YSYEKL. CDR3 region: CASSQAHGSRETQYF. The CDR3 nucleotides read TGCGCCAGCAGCCAAGCTCACGGGAGCCGAGAGACCCAGTACTTC.

The chain couples TRBV7-9 to TRBJ1-2, with 10 nucleotides matching TRBD1. CDR1 SEHNR and CDR2 FQNEAQ come from the germline V gene (reference sequence). The CDR3 contains 14 residues. With V trimmed by 5 bases and J by 5 bases, 5 bases remained unmatched. The CDR3 bases are TGTGCCAGCAGCGTAGGACAGGGGGGATATGGCTACACCTTC. Protein: CASSVGQGGYGYTF.

CDR3 nucleotides: TGCGCCAGCAGCTTGCGGCCGGCAATGACAGGCCCAGGGGAGACCCAGTACTTC. It specifies CASSLRPAMTGPGETQYF. The chain carries TRBV5-1 and TRBJ2-5; maybe TRBD1 (6 bases). The ends were cut back, 1 base at V and 5 bases at J, with 24 bases in the middle. This CDR3 has 18 residues. Germline CDR1 SGHRS, CDR2 YFSETQ.

The gene calls are TRBV7-8 and TRBJ2-5; D is unresolved. Trimming pared 5 bases from V and 5 bases from J, leaving 6 bases between. The CDR3 extends over 11 amino acids. Germline loops: CDR1 SGHVS, CDR2 FQNEAQ. For the CDR3, the DNA is TGTGCCAGCAGCCTACCTGAGACCCAGTACTTC. Protein product: CASSLPETQYF.

The V gene is TRBV7-6, the J gene TRBJ2-1; D possibly corresponds to TRBD2 (5 bases). This CDR3 comprises 15 residues. The V gene's germline CDR1 is SGHVS and CDR2 FNYEAQ. Trimming left V 1 base short and J 6 bases short, with 13 bases between. CDR3 bases: TGTGCCAGCAGCTTAGTCGATACGGGGAGCAATGAGCAGTTCTTC. It is translated as CASSLVDTGSNEQFF. The full variable domain, rest sourced from reference TRBV7-6 and TRBJ2-1, is GAGVSQSPRYKVTKRGQDVALRCDPISGHVSLYWYRQALGQGPEFLTYFNYEAQQDKSGLPNDRFSAERPEGSISTLTIQRTEQRDSAMYRCASSLVDTGSNEQFFGPGTRLTVL.

The chain combines TRBV11-3 with TRBJ2-7; D unclear. Trimming took 2 bases from V and 2 from J, leaving 10 bases between them. The CDR3 covers 14 residues. In germline, CDR1 is SGHNT, CDR2 YENEEA. The CDR3 spells CASSLFSDPYEQYF. Here the CDR3 DNA reads TGTGCCAGCAGCTTATTCTCAGATCCCTACGAGCAGTACTTC. Full variable domain (rest looked up from reference TRBV11-3 and TRBJ2-7): EAGVVQSPRYKIIEKKQPVAFWCNPISGHNTLYWYLQNLGQGPELLIRYENEEAVDDSQLPKDRFSAERLKGVDSTLKIQPAELGDSAVYLCASSLFSDPYEQYFGPGTRLTVT.

The V call is TRBV29-1, the J call TRBJ2-7, with D perhaps given as TRBD1 or TRBD2 (6 bases each). Germline CDR1 is SQVTM and CDR2 is ANQGSEA. The CDR3 has 13 residues. V was trimmed by 6 bases and J by 0 bases, leaving 12 bases between them. The CDR3 coding sequence is TGCAGCGTCAAGGGGGGTGACTCCTACGAGCAGTACTTC. Protein: CSVKGGDSYEQYF.

The rearrangement uses TRBV10-1 and TRBJ2-2; D not resolved. V lost 4 bases to trimming and J lost 5 bases, with 11 bases between them. Germline V gene data show CDR1 as WNHNN and CDR2 as SYGVQD (reference sequence). The length of the CDR3 is 14 residues. In DNA form, the CDR3 reads TGCGCCAGCAGTGCGAACATAGGGACCGGGGAGCTGTTTTTT. Translation: CASSANIGTGELFF.

The chain combines TRBV18 with TRBJ1-1, with TRBD1 matching 7 bases. The CDR3 covers 16 residues. Germline CDR1 is KGHSH and CDR2 is LQKENI. V shed 0 bases and J 5 bases; nucleotides not matched to a gene: 9. The CDR3 is CASSPPRQGERTEAFF. The CDR3 DNA sequence: TGTGCCAGCTCACCACCTAGACAGGGAGAGAGGACTGAAGCTTTCTTT.

The chain carries TRBV5-5 and TRBJ2-1; a possible D gene is TRBD1 (7 bases). Per the germline V gene, CDR1 is SGHKS and CDR2 is YYEKEE (reference sequence). V was trimmed by 4 bases and J by 6 bases, leaving 20 bases between them. This CDR3 has 16 amino acids. The CDR3 loop is CASSRQAGGIANEQFF. In DNA, the CDR3 is TGTGCCAGCAGCCGCCAGGCAGGGGGGATCGCCAATGAGCAGTTCTTC.